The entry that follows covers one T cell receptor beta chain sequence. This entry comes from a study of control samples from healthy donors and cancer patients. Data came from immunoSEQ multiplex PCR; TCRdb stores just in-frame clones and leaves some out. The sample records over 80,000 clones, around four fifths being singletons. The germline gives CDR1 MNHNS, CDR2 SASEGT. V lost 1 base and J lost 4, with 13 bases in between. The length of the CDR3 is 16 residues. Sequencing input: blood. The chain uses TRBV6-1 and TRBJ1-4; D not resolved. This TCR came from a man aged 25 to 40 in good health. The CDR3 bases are TGTGCCAGCAGTGAAGATGTTGGAGGGCTTAATGAAAAACTGTTTTTT. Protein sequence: CASSEDVGGLNEKLFF.